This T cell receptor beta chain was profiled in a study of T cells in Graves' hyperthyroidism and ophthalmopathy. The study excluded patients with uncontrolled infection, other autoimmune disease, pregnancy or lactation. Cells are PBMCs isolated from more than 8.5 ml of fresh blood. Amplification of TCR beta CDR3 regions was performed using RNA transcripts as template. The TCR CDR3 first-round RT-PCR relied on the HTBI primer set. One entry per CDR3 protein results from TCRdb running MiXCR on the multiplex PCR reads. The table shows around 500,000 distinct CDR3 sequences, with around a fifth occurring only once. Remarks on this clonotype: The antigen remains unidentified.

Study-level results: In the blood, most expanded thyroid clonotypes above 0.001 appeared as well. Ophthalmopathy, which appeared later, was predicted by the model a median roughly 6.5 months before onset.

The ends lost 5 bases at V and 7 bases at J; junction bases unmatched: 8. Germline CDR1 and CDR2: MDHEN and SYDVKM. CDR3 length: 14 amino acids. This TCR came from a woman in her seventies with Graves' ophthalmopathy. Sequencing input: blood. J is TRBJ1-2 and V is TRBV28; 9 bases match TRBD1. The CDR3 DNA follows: TGTGCCAGCAGTAACCGGGACAGGGTTGCTGGCTACACCTTC. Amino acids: CASSNRDRVAGYTF.